These T cell receptor beta chains were read from a single sample in a study of T cell changes during pregnancy in multiple sclerosis. The assay was immunoSEQ multiplex PCR, and TCRdb's table has in-frame clones only and misses some. The repertoire holds about 120,000 clones, with under 95% as singletons. The source material was peripheral blood, sampled before pregnancy. The receptors stem from a female donor with multiple sclerosis, enrolled in a pregnancy study. The CDR3 runs from the conserved cysteine through the conserved F or W. The order of the fields is J gene, clone size, V gene, D gene, CDR3 protein, CDR3 DNA. D genes are given only for firm matches. Clone size is stated in some rows and not others, as once, few, many or a class when expanded.

TRBJ1-5,-,TRBV19,TRBD1,CATMLGQGGQPQHF,TGTGCCACTATGCTAGGACAGGGGGGTCAGCCCCAGCATTTT
TRBJ2-2,-,TRBV5-4,-,CASSWDFFNTGELFF,TGTGCCAGCAGCTGGGACTTCTTCAACACCGGGGAGCTGTTTTTT
TRBJ2-7,-,TRBV14,-,CASSHFTAGYEQYF,TGTGCCAGCAGCCATTTCACGGCGGGTTACGAGCAGTACTTC
TRBJ2-2,-,TRBV2,TRBD2,CASSGGRADGELFF,TGTGCCAGCAGTGGGGGGAGGGCCGACGGGGAGCTGTTTTTT
TRBJ2-1,-,TRBV2,TRBD2,CASRIAGLGNEQFF,TGTGCCAGCAGGATAGCGGGATTGGGCAATGAGCAGTTCTTC
TRBJ2-7,-,TRBV5-6,TRBD2,CASRSLAGGYEQYF,TGTGCCAGCAGGTCGCTAGCGGGGGGGTACGAGCAGTACTTC
TRBJ1-5,-,TRBV27,TRBD1,CASSLRQGRDQPQHF,TGTGCCAGCAGTCTCAGACAGGGGAGGGATCAGCCCCAGCATTTT
TRBJ2-7,-,TRBV2,TRBD2,CASRRGGLEEQYF,TGTGCCAGCAGGCGGGGGGGGCTCGAGGAGCAGTACTTC
TRBJ1-4,-,TRBV5-1,-,CASSLGVDRGEKLFF,TGCGCCAGCAGCTTGGGCGTGGACAGAGGGGAAAAACTGTTTTTT
TRBJ2-1,-,TRBV6-4,-,CASSDLAGNEQFF,TGTGCCAGCAGTGACCTCGCGGGAAATGAGCAGTTCTTC
TRBJ2-2,-,TRBV11-3,-,CASSLGVGVNTGELFF,TGTGCCAGCAGCTTAGGGGTAGGGGTGAACACCGGGGAGCTGTTTTTT
TRBJ2-7,-,TRBV10-3,TRBD2,CAISERASGGAYEQYF,TGTGCCATCAGTGAGCGGGCTAGCGGGGGGGCCTACGAGCAGTACTTC
TRBJ2-1,-,TRBV5-5,TRBD2,CASSLVGLATREQFF,TGTGCCAGCAGCTTGGTGGGACTAGCGACGAGGGAGCAGTTCTTC
TRBJ1-1,-,TRBV5-1,-,CASSLTYRDTEAFF,TGCGCCAGCAGCTTAACCTACCGGGACACTGAAGCTTTCTTT
TRBJ2-3,-,TRBV2,-,CASSGTARTDTQYF,TGTGCCAGCAGTGGGACAGCCCGCACAGATACGCAGTATTTT
TRBJ1-1,-,TRBV19,-,CASLIGGRNTEAFF,TGTGCCAGTTTGATTGGAGGGAGAAACACTGAAGCTTTCTTT
TRBJ2-5,-,TRBV9,TRBD1,CASSLGTGRETQYF,TGTGCCAGCAGCCTAGGGACAGGGAGAGAGACCCAGTACTTC
TRBJ1-5,-,TRBV7-8,TRBD1,CASSLDRGNQPQHF,TGTGCCAGCAGCTTGGACAGGGGCAATCAGCCCCAGCATTTT
TRBJ1-3,once,TRBV7-9,-,CASSLKQGGGNTIYF,TGTGCCAGCAGCCTAAAACAGGGTGGTGGAAACACCATATATTTT
TRBJ1-2,-,TRBV6-5,-,CASRRTGPYGYTF,TGTGCCAGCAGACGAACAGGACCCTATGGCTACACCTTC
TRBJ1-6,-,TRBV19,-,CASSPPTFGRTIHPGFHF,TGTGCCAGTAGTCCGCCCACCTTCGGACGGACTATTCACCCCGGTTTCCACTTT
TRBJ1-1,-,TRBV10-3,-,CAISEVGPSGTEAFF,TGTGCCATCAGTGAGGTGGGGCCCTCGGGCACTGAAGCTTTCTTT
TRBJ2-5,-,TRBV9,-,CASSVGRAETQYF,TGTGCCAGCAGCGTAGGCAGGGCGGAGACCCAGTACTTC
TRBJ2-1,-,TRBV6-4,TRBD2,CASRVRLASYNEQFF,TGTGCCAGCAGGGTGAGACTAGCGAGCTACAATGAGCAGTTCTTC
TRBJ2-7,-,TRBV10-2,TRBD2,CASSEFASGTYEQYF,TGCGCCAGCAGTGAGTTTGCTAGCGGCACCTACGAGCAGTACTTC